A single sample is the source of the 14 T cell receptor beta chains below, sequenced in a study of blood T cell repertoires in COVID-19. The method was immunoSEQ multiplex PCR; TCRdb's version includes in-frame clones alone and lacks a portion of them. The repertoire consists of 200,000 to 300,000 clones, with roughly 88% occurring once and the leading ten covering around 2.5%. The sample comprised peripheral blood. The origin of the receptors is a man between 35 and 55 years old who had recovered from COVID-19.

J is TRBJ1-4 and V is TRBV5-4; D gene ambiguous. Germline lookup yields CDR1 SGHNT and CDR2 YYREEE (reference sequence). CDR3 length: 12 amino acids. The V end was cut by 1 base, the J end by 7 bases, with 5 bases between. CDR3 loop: CASSLNGEKLFF. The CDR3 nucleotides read TGTGCCAGCAGCTTGAACGGTGAAAAACTGTTTTTT.

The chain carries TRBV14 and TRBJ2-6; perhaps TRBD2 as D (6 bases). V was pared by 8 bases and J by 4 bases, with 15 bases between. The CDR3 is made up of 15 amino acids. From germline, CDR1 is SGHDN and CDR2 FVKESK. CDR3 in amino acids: CASGTQEWGANVLTF. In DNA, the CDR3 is TGTGCCAGCGGGACTCAGGAGTGGGGGGCCAACGTCCTGACTTTC.

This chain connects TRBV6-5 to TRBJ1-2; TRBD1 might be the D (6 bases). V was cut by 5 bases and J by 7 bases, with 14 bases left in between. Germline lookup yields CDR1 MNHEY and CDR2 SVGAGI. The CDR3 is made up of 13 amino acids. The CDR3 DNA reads TGTGCCAGCAGTCAACAGGGATATGGTGGCTACACCTTC. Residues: CASSQQGYGGYTF.

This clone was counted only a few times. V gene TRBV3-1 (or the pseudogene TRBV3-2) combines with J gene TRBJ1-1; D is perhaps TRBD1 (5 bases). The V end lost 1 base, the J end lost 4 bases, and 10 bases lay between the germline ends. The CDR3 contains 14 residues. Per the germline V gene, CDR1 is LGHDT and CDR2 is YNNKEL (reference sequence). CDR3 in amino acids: CASSQADRPTEAFF. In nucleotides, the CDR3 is TGTGCCAGCAGCCAAGCAGACAGACCCACTGAAGCTTTCTTT.

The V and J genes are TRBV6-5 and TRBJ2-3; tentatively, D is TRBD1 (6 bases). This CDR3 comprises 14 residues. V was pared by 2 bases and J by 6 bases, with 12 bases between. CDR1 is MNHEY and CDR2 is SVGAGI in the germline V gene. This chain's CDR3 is CASSYSRGRDTQYF. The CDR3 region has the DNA TGTGCCAGCAGTTACAGCAGGGGCCGGGATACGCAGTATTTT.

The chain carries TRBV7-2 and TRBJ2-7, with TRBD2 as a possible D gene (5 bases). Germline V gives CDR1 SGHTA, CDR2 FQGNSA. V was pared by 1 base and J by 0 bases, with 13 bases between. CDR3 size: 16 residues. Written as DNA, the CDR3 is TGTGCCAGCAGCTTAGTGGCGGGCGAGAGCTCCTACGAGCAGTACTTC. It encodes CASSLVAGESSYEQYF.

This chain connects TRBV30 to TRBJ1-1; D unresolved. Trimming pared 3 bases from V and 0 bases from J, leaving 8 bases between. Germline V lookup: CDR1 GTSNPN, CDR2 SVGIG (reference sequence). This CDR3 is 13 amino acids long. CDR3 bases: TGTGCCTGGAGCTTACTAATGAACACTGAAGCTTTCTTT. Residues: CAWSLLMNTEAFF.

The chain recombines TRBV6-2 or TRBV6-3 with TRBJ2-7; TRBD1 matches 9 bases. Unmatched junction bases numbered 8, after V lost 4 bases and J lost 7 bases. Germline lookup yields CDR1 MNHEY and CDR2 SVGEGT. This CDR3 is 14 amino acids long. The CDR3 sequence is CASSSGQGRGEQYF. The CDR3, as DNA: TGTGCCAGCAGTTCGGGACAGGGTCGGGGAGAGCAGTACTTC.

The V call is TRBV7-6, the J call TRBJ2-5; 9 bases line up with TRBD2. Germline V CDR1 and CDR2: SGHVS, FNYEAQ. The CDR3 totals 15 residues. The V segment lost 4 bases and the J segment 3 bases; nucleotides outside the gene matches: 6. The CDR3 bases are TGTGCCAGCAGCTCCATGACTAGCGGAGAAGAGACCCAGTACTTC. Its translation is CASSSMTSGEETQYF.

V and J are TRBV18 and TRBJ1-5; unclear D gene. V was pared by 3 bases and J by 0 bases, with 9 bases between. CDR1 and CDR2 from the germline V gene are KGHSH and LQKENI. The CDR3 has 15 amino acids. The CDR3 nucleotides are TGTGCCAGCTCACCCCTAGCTGATAGCAATCAGCCCCAGCATTTT. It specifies CASSPLADSNQPQHF.

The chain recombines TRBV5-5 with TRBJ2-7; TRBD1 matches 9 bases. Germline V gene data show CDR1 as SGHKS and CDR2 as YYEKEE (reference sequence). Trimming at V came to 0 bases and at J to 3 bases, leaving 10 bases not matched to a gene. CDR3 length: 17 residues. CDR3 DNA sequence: TGTGCCAGCAGCTTGGGAAGAGGGGACAGGGAATTCTACGAGCAGTACTTC. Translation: CASSLGRGDREFYEQYF.

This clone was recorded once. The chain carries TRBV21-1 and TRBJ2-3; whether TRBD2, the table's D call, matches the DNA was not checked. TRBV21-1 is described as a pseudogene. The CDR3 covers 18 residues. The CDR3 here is CASSKMDPSSGRADTQYF. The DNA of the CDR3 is TGTGCCAGCAGCAAAATGGATCCGTCTAGCGGGAGGGCAGATACGCAGTATTTT.

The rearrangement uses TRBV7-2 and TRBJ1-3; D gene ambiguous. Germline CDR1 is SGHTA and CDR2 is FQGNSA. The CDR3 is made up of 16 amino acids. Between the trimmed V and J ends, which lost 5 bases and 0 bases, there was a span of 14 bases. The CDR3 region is CASSRSVGSSGNTIYF. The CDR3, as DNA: TGTGCCAGCAGCCGTTCAGTCGGGAGCTCTGGAAACACCATATATTTT.

In DNA form, the CDR3 reads TGTGCCAGTAGGAACAGGGGACTCACAGATACGCAGTATTTT. This sequence encodes CASRNRGLTDTQYF. The chain has TRBV19 and TRBJ2-3, with D perhaps matching TRBD1 (7 bases). This CDR3 spans 14 amino acids. The germline V gene encodes CDR1 LNHDA and CDR2 SQIVND (reference sequence). V was pared by 6 bases and J by 2 bases, with 12 bases between.